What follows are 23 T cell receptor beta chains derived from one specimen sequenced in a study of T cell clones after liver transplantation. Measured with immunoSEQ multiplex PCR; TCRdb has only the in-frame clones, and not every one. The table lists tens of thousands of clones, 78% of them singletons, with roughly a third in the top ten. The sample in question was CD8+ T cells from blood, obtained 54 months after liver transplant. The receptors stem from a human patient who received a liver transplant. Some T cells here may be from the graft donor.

The CDR3 region has the DNA TGCGCCAGCAGCGAACCGGGACAGGGGTACGTAGAGCAGTACTTC. Its protein product is CASSEPGQGYVEQYF. This chain uses TRBV4-1 with TRBJ2-7; the match to TRBD1 covers 10 bases. Germline V lookup: CDR1 MGHRA, CDR2 YSYEKL. V was pared by 5 bases and J by 7 bases, with 11 bases of the junction left unmatched. The CDR3 length is 15 residues.

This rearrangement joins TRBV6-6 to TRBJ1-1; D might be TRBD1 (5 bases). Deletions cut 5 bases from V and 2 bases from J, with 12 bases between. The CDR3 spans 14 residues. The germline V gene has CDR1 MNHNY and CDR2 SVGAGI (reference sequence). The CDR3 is CASSPSGTNTEAFF. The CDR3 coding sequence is TGTGCCAGCAGTCCTTCAGGGACCAACACTGAAGCTTTCTTT.

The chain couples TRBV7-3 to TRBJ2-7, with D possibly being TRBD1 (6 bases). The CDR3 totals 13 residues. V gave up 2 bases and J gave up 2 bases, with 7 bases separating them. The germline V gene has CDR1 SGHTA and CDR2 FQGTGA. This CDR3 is CASSLPGAYEQYF. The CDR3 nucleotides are TGTGCCAGCAGCTTACCAGGGGCCTACGAGCAGTACTTC.

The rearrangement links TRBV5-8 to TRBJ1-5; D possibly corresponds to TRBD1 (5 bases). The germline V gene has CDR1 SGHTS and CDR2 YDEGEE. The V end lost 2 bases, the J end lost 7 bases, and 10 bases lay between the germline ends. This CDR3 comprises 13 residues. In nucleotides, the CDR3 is TGTGCCAGCAGCTTTAGAGGGGTACAGCCCCAGCATTTT. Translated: CASSFRGVQPQHF.

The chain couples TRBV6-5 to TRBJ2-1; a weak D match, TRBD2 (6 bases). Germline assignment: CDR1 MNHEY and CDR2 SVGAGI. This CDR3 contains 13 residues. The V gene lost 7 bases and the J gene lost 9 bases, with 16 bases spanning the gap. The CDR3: CASIGGGLSEQFF. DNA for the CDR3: TGTGCCAGCATCGGCGGAGGGCTTTCTGAGCAGTTCTTC.

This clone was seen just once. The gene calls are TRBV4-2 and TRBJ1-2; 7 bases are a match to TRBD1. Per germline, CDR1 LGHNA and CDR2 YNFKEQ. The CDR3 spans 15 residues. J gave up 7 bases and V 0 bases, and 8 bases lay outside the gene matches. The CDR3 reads CASSQDLGGGGGYTF. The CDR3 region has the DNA TGTGCCAGCAGCCAAGACTTGGGAGGGGGCGGTGGCTACACCTTC.

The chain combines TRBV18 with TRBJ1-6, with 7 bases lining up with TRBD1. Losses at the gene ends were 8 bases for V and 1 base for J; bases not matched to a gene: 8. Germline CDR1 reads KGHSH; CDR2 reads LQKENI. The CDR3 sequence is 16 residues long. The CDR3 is CASHHEGASYNSPLHF. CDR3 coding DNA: TGTGCCAGCCACCACGAGGGGGCTTCCTATAATTCACCCCTCCACTTT.

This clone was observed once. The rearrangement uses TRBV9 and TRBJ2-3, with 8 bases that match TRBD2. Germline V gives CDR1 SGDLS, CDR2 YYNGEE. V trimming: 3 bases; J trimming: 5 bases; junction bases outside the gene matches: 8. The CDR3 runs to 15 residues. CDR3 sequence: CASSAQAGVGDTQYF. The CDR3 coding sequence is TGTGCCAGCAGCGCACAAGCGGGGGTGGGAGATACGCAGTATTTT.

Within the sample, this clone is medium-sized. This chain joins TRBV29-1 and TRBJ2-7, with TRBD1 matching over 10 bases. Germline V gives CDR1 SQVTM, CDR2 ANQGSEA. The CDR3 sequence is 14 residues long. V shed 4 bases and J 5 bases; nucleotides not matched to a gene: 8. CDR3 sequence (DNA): TGCAGCGTTGGAGGGACAGGGGTTCGGGACGAGCAGTACTTC. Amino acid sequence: CSVGGTGVRDEQYF.

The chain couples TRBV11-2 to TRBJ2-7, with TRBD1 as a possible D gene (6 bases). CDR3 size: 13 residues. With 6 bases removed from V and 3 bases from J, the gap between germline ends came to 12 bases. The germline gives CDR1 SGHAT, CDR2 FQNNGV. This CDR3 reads CASSSGQSYEQYF. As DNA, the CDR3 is TGTGCCAGCAGTTCGGGACAAAGCTACGAGCAGTACTTC.

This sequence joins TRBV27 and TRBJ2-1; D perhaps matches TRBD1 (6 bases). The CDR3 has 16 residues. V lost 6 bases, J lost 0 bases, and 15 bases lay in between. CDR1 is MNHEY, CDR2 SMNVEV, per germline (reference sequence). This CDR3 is CASREYGTSSYNEQFF. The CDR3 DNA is TGTGCCAGCAGGGAATACGGGACAAGCTCCTACAATGAGCAGTTCTTC.

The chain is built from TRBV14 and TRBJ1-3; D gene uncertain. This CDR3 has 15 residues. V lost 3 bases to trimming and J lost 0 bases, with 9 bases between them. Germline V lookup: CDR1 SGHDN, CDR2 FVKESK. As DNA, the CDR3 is TGTGCCAGCAGCCAGTTCCAGATCTCTGGAAACACCATATATTTT. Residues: CASSQFQISGNTIYF. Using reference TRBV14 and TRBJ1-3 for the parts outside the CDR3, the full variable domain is EAGVTQFPSHSVIEKGQTVTLRCDPISGHDNLYWYRRVMGKEIKFLLHFVKESKQDESGMPNNRFLAERTGGTYSTLKVQPAELEDSGVYFCASSQFQISGNTIYFGEGSWLTVV.

The CDR3 protein is CASSLMGRGSEKLFF. As DNA, the CDR3 is TGTGCCAGCAGTTTAATGGGCAGGGGGAGTGAAAAACTGTTTTTT. This sequence joins TRBV27 and TRBJ1-4, with 7 bases matching TRBD1. The ends lost 2 bases at V and 7 bases at J; junction bases unmatched: 7. CDR3 length: 15 amino acids. CDR1 is MNHEY and CDR2 is SMNVEV in the germline V gene (reference sequence).

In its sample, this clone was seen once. The CDR3 sequence: CASSSYDLNRGMNTEAFF. As DNA, the CDR3 is TGTGCCAGCAGTTCTTACGACCTGAACAGGGGAATGAACACTGAAGCTTTCTTT. V is TRBV28 and J is TRBJ1-1; 7 bases line up with TRBD1. CDR3 length: 18 residues. Germline CDR1 is MDHEN and CDR2 is SYDVKM. With V trimmed by 4 bases and J by 0 bases, 14 bases remained unmatched.

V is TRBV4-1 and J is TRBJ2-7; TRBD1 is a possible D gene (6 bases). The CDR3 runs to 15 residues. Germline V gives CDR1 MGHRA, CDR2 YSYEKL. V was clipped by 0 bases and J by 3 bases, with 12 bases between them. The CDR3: CASSQENVRGYEQYF. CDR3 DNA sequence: TGCGCCAGCAGCCAAGAAAATGTCAGGGGCTACGAGCAGTACTTC.

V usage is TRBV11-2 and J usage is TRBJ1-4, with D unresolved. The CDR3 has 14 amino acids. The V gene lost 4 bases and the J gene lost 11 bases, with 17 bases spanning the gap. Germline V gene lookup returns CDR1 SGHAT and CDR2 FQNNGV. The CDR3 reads CASSSTSRPEKLFF. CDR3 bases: TGTGCCAGCAGCTCGACATCCCGGCCGGAGAAACTGTTTTTT.

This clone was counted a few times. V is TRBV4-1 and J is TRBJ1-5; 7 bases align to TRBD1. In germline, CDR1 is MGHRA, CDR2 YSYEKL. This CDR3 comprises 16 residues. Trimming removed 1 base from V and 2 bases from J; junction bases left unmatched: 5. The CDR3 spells CASSQGDTGGNQPQHF. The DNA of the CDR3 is TGCGCCAGCAGCCAAGGGGATACAGGGGGCAATCAGCCCCAGCATTTT.

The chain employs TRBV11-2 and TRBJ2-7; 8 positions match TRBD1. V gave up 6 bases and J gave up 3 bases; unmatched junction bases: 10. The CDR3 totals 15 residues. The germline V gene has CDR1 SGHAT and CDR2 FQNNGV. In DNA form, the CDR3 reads TGTGCCAGCAGTCGACCAGGGGGCAGGGGCTACGAGCAGTACTTC. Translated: CASSRPGGRGYEQYF.

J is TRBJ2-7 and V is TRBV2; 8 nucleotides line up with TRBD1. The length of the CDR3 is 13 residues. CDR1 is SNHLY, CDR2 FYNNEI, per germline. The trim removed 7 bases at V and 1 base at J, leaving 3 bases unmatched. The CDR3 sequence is CASTGTGSYEQYF. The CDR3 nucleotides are TGTGCCAGCACCGGGACAGGTTCCTACGAGCAGTACTTC. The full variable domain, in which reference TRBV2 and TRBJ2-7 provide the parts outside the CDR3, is EPEVTQTPSHQVTQMGQEVILRCVPISNHLYFYWYRQILGQKVEFLVSFYNNEISEKSEIFDDQFSVERPDGSNFTLKIRSTKLEDSAMYFCASTGTGSYEQYFGPGTRLTVT.

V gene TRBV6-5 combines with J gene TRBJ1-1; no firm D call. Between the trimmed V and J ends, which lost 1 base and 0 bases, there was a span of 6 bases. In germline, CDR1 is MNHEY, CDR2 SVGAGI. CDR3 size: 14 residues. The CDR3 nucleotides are TGTGCCAGCAGTTACTTTGGTGTGAACACTGAAGCTTTCTTT. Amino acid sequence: CASSYFGVNTEAFF.

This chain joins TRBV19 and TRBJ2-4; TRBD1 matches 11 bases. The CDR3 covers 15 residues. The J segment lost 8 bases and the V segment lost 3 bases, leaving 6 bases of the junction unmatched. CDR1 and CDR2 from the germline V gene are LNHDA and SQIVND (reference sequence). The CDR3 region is CASSILGTGGYIQYF. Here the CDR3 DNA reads TGTGCCAGTAGTATCTTAGGGACAGGGGGATACATTCAGTACTTC. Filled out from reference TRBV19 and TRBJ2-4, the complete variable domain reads DGGITQSPKYLFRKEGQNVTLSCEQNLNHDAMYWYRQDPGQGLRLIYYSQIVNDFQKGDIAEGYSVSREKKESFPLTVTSAQKNPTAFYLCASSILGTGGYIQYFGAGTRLSVL.

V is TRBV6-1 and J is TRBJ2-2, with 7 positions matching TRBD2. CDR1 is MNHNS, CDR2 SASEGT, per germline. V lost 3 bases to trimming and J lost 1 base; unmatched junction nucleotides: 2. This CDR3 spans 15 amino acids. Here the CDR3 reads CASSELAGNTGELFF. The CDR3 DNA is TGTGCCAGCAGTGAGTTAGCGGGGAACACCGGGGAGCTGTTTTTT.

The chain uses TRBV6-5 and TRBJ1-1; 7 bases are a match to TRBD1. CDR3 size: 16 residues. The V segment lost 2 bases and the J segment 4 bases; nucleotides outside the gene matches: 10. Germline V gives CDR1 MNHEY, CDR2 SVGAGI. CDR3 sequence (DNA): TGTGCCAGCAGTTACGGTGCGTGGGAGGGGGCCACTGAAGCTTTCTTT. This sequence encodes CASSYGAWEGATEAFF.